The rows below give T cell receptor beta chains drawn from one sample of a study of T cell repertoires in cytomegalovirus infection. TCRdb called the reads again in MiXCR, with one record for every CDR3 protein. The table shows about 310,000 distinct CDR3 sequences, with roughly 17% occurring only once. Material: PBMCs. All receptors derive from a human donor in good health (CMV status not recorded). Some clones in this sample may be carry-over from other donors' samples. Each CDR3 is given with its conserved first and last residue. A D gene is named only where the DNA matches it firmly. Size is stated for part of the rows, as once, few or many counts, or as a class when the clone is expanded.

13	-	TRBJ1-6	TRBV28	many	CASSIFGNSPLHF	TGTGCCAGTTCAATATTTGGGAATTCACCCCTCCACTTT
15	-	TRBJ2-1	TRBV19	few	CASRPNREDGHEQFF	TGTGCCAGTAGACCAAACAGGGAGGACGGCCATGAGCAGTTCTTC
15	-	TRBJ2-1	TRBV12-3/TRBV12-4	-	CASSSTPPLYNEQFF	TGTGCCAGCAGTTCGACCCCCCCGTTATACAATGAGCAGTTCTTC
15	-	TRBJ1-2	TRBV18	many	CASSPQSASNYGYTF	TGTGCCAGCTCACCACAGTCAGCTTCTAACTATGGCTACACCTTC
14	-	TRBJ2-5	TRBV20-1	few	CSARYSMQAETQYF	TGCAGTGCTAGATATAGTATGCAGGCGGAGACCCAGTACTTC
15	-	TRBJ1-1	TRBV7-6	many	CASSLMPDSNTEAFF	TGTGCCAGCAGCTTAATGCCCGACAGCAACACTGAAGCTTTCTTT
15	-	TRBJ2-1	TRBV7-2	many	CASSFDRNSYNEQFF	TGTGCCAGCAGCTTCGACAGGAACTCCTACAATGAGCAGTTCTTC
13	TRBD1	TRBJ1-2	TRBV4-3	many	CASSQGQDYGYTF	TGCGCCAGCAGCCAGGGACAGGATTATGGCTACACCTTC
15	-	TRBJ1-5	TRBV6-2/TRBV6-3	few	CASSYGGQSNQPQHF	TGTGCCAGCAGTTACGGGGGGCAGAGCAATCAGCCCCAGCATTTT
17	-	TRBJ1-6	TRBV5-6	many	CASSFRPTSSYNSPLHF	TGTGCCAGCAGCTTCCGACCAACAAGCTCCTATAATTCACCCCTCCACTTT
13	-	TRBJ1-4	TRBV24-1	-	CATSAPDQRELFF	TGTGCCACCAGTGCACCAGACCAGAGGGAACTGTTTTTT
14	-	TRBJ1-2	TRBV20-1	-	CSARHPTSRYGYTF	TGCAGTGCTCGACACCCCACCAGCCGCTATGGCTACACCTTC
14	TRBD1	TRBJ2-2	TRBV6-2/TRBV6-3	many	CASSRNRGTGELFF	TGTGCCAGCAGTCGAAACAGGGGCACCGGGGAGCTGTTTTTT
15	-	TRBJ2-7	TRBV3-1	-	CASSQGGGLAYEQYF	TGTGCCAGCAGCCAAGGTGGGGGGCTCGCCTACGAGCAGTACTTC
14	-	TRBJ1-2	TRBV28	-	CASSLETSSYGYTF	TGTGCCAGCAGTCTAGAGACGTCCTCCTATGGCTACACCTTC
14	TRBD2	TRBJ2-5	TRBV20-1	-	CSAVGLAGKETQYF	TGCAGTGCTGTGGGACTAGCGGGGAAAGAGACCCAGTACTTC
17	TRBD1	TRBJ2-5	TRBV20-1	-	CSARGWDRVRSLETQYF	TGCAGTGCTAGAGGGTGGGACAGGGTTCGGTCATTGGAGACCCAGTACTTC
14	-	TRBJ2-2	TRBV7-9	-	CASSLSAGFGELFF	TGTGCCAGCAGCTTATCGGCTGGGTTCGGGGAGCTGTTTTTT
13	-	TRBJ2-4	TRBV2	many	CASTGAAKNIQYF	TGTGCCAGCACCGGCGCGGCCAAAAACATTCAGTACTTC
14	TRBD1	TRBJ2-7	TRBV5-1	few	CASSTVDRGNEQYF	TGCGCCAGCAGCACTGTGGACAGGGGCAACGAGCAGTACTTC
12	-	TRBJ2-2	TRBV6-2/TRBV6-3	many	CASSTNTGELFF	TGTGCCAGCAGTACGAACACCGGGGAGCTGTTTTTT
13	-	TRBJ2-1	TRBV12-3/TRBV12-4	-	CASMLGLYNEQFF	TGTGCCAGCATGTTGGGATTATACAATGAGCAGTTCTTC
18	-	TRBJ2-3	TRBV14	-	CASSQDYLLQYGTDTQYF	TGTGCCAGCAGCCAGGACTACCTTTTACAGTATGGCACAGATACGCAGTATTTT
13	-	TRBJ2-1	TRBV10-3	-	CATATESINEQFF	TGTGCCACCGCGACCGAGAGCATCAATGAGCAGTTCTTC
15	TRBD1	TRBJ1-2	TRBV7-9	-	CASSGTGGSNYGYTF	TGTGCCAGCAGCGGGACAGGGGGATCTAACTATGGCTACACCTTC
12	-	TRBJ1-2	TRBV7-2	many	CASSSPLGSYTF	TGTGCCAGCAGCTCGCCCTTGGGGAGCTACACCTTC
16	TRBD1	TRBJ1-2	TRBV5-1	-	CASSSGRQGFNYGYTF	TGCGCCAGCAGCTCCGGGAGACAGGGATTCAACTATGGCTACACCTTC
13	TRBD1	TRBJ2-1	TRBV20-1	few	CSAARDRGNEQFF	TGCAGTGCGGCCCGGGACAGGGGTAATGAGCAGTTCTTC
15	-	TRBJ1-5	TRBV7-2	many	CASSLSQHSNQPQHF	TGTGCCAGCAGCTTGAGCCAGCATAGCAATCAGCCCCAGCATTTT
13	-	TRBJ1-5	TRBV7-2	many	CASSLGFLQPQHF	TGTGCCAGCAGCTTAGGCTTTTTGCAGCCCCAGCATTTT
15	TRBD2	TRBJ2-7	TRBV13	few	CASSFRSGAGSEQYF	TGTGCCAGCAGCTTCCGTAGCGGGGCCGGGAGCGAGCAGTACTTC
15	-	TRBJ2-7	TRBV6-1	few	CASRSGTLPPYEQYF	TGTGCCAGCAGATCAGGGACTCTTCCTCCCTACGAGCAGTACTTC
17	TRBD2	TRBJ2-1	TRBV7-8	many	CASSLFLAGGTYNEQFF	TGTGCCAGCAGCTTATTTCTGGCGGGGGGGACCTACAATGAGCAGTTCTTC
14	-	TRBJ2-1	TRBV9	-	CASSVGDGYNEQFF	TGCGCCAGCAGCGTAGGAGACGGCTACAATGAGCAGTTCTTC
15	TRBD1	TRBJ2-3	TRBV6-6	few	CASSTRDRGLDTQYF	TGTGCCAGCAGTACACGGGACAGGGGGTTAGATACGCAGTATTTT
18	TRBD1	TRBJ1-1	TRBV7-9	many	CASSPPAGTVRSHTEAFF	TGTGCCAGCAGCCCCCCAGCCGGGACAGTCCGTTCTCATACTGAAGCTTTCTTT
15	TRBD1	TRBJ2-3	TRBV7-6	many	CASSTGQGWTDTQYF	TGTGCCAGCAGTACGGGACAGGGTTGGACAGATACGCAGTATTTT
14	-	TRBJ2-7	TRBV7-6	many	CASSLVPGVNEQYF	TGTGCCAGCAGCTTAGTGCCAGGGGTAAACGAGCAGTACTTC
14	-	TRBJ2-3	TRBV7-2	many	CASSLSQHTDTQYF	TGTGCCAGCAGCTTGAGCCAGCACACAGATACGCAGTATTTT
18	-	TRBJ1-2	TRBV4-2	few	CASSQDPNSLRGNYGYTF	TGTGCCAGCAGCCAAGATCCGAACAGCCTAAGGGGGAACTATGGCTACACCTTC
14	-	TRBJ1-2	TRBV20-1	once	CSAGTPTPIYGYTF	TGCAGTGCTGGGACACCCACCCCGATCTATGGCTACACCTTC
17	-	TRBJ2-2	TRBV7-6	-	CASSLVGDSVNTGELFF	TGTGCCAGCAGCCTGGTAGGAGACTCGGTTAACACCGGGGAGCTGTTTTTT
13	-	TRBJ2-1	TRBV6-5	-	CASRARVYNEQFF	TGTGCCAGCAGAGCCAGGGTGTATAATGAGCAGTTCTTC
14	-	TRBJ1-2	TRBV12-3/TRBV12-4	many	CASSLTLESYGYTF	TGTGCCAGCAGTCTCACCCTTGAGAGCTATGGCTACACCTTC
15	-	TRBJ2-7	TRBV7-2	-	CASSLDGGATYEQYF	TGTGCCAGCAGCTTAGACGGCGGGGCCACCTACGAGCAGTACTTC
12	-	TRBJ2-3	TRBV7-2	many	CASVLLSDTQYF	TGTGCCAGTGTCCTACTCTCAGATACGCAGTATTTT
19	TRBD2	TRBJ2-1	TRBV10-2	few	CASSEDFLGLAGLYNEQFF	TGCGCCAGCAGTGAAGACTTTTTGGGACTAGCGGGCTTGTACAATGAGCAGTTCTTC
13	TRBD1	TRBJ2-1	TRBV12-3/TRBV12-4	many	CASSGTPGGRQFF	TGTGCCAGCAGTGGAACGCCAGGGGGCCGGCAGTTCTTC
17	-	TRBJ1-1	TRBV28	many	CASSISRRGVGNTEAFF	TGTGCCAGCAGTATATCCCGCCGGGGCGTGGGGAACACTGAAGCTTTCTTT
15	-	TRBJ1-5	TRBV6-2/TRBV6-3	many	CASSYLSRSNQPQHF	TGTGCCAGCAGTTATCTGAGCCGTTCCAATCAGCCCCAGCATTTT
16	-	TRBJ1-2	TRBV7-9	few	CASSLAAVDDDYGYTF	TGTGCCAGCAGCTTAGCGGCGGTTGACGACGACTATGGCTACACCTTC
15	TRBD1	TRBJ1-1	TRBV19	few	CASSMNRGQGTEAFF	TGTGCCAGTAGTATGAACAGGGGGCAAGGCACTGAAGCTTTCTTT
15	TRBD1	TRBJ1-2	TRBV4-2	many	CASRPGGPANYGYTF	TGTGCCAGCAGGCCAGGGGGCCCAGCTAACTATGGCTACACCTTC
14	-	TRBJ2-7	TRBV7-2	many	CASTGGTGTYEQYF	TGTGCCAGCACGGGGGGGACAGGAACCTACGAGCAGTACTTC